The 3 T cell receptor beta chains reported below all come from one sample, sequenced in a study of blood T cells in healthy people across ages. A J-beta primer mix and a sample-barcoded 5' primer were used in a second PCR of roughly 7 to 12 cycles. TCRdb reprocessed the 5' RACE reads via MiXCR and lists one record per CDR3 protein. The sample has some 1.5 million distinct CDR3 sequences, 28% seen once. Sequencing was performed on blood. The receptor set was obtained from a woman in her 30s in good health.

A remark on this clonotype: This may be a read error: a much more frequent sequence differs by one nucleotide. This chain uses TRBV29-1 with TRBJ1-1; the D gene is possibly TRBD1 (5 bases). Germline lookup yields CDR1 SQVTM and CDR2 ANQGSEA. This CDR3 comprises 12 residues. Trimming cost V 7 bases and J 12 bases, with 21 bases left between them. The chain's CDR3 is CSGIGGAGKSFF. The DNA for the CDR3 is TGCAGCGGGATTGGAGGGGCAGGCAAGTCTTTCTTT.

This clonotype was counted a few times. The rearrangement joins TRBV12-3 or TRBV12-4 to TRBJ2-1, with TRBD2 identical over 8 bases. After removal of 4 bases from V and 5 bases from J, the junction contained 7 bases not matched to a gene. This CDR3 has 15 residues. CDR3 nucleotides: TGTGCCAGCAGTTCTCGGGAGGGCGGGAACAATGAGCAGTTCTTC. As protein: CASSSREGGNNEQFF.

There are a few counts of this clonotype. The chain joins TRBV7-2 to TRBJ2-7, with 7 bases lining up with TRBD1. V dropped 2 bases and J dropped 4; count of bases not matched to a gene: 2. This CDR3 has 13 amino acids. Germline CDR1 and CDR2: SGHTA and FQGNSA. DNA of the CDR3: TGTGCCAGCAGCTTACACAGGGGTTACGAGCAGTACTTC. This sequence encodes CASSLHRGYEQYF.